Below, 20 T cell receptor beta chains from the same sample are listed, as sequenced in a study of identical twins. TCRdb reprocessed the 5' RACE reads with MiXCR, giving one entry per CDR3 protein. Of about 250,000 distinct CDR3 sequences detected, approximately 8.3% appear once; the ten largest clones hold 2.5% to 3.5%. These data are also associated with another study on yellow fever vaccine responses in identical twins.

The material sequenced was CD8+ T cells sorted from blood. The source is a woman aged 18-29 years in good health.

V is TRBV2 and J is TRBJ2-7, with 9 bases aligning to TRBD1. CDR1 is SNHLY, CDR2 FYNNEI, per germline. Trimming cost V 6 bases and J 3 bases; bases outside gene matches: 9. This CDR3 is 15 amino acids long. The CDR3 loop reads CASSEPGQGGYEQYF. CDR3 sequence (DNA): TGTGCCAGCAGCGAACCGGGACAGGGAGGCTACGAGCAGTACTTC.

This clonotype was counted between two and nine times. The rearrangement joins TRBV24-1 to TRBJ2-5, with 7 bases aligning to TRBD2. CDR1 and CDR2 from the germline V gene are KGHDR and SFDVKD. This CDR3 spans 15 amino acids. Losses at the gene ends were 6 bases for V and 4 bases for J; bases not matched to a gene: 10. The CDR3 loop reads CATSIRASGGETQYF. CDR3 DNA sequence: TGTGCCACCAGTATAAGGGCGTCGGGGGGAGAGACCCAGTACTTC.

This clonotype was detected ten times or more. The chain carries TRBV11-1 and TRBJ1-3; the D is unclear. The CDR3 is made up of 19 amino acids. Germline lookup yields CDR1 SGHAT and CDR2 FQDESV (reference sequence). With 2 bases removed from V and 0 bases from J, the gap between germline ends came to 20 bases. CDR3: CASSLRRGIEDISGNTIYF. CDR3 bases: TGTGCCAGCAGCTTACGCCGCGGAATTGAGGATATCTCTGGAAACACCATATATTTT.

This clonotype showed up many times. The chain carries TRBV20-1 and TRBJ2-1; no clear D. The CDR3 has 15 residues. The germline gives CDR1 DFQATT, CDR2 SNEGSKA (reference sequence). The V gene lost 3 bases and the J gene lost 0 bases, with 12 bases spanning the gap. In DNA form, the CDR3 reads TGCAGTGCTAGTCCCACCCAAAGCTCCTACAATGAGCAGTTCTTC. The encoded protein is CSASPTQSSYNEQFF.

V and J are TRBV5-6 and TRBJ2-6, with D unclear. Germline V gene lookup returns CDR1 SGHDT and CDR2 YYEEEE. Trimming stripped 1 base from V and 0 bases from J, with 11 bases between. The CDR3 has 17 amino acids. CDR3 in amino acids: CASSLIGPNSGANVLTF. In nucleotides, the CDR3 is TGTGCCAGCAGCTTGATAGGGCCCAACTCTGGGGCCAACGTCCTGACTTTC.

This clonotype was counted only a few times. The chain is built from TRBV12-3 or TRBV12-4 and TRBJ2-7; 7 bases are shared with TRBD2. The CDR3 loop spans 15 amino acids. With V trimmed by 3 bases and J by 3 bases, 8 bases remained unmatched. CDR3 sequence reads: CASSFAPSGYYEQYF. In DNA, the CDR3 is TGTGCCAGCAGTTTTGCTCCTAGCGGTTACTACGAGCAGTACTTC.

This clonotype has a count of ten or more. The chain joins TRBV12-3 or TRBV12-4 to TRBJ2-2, with a tentative D call TRBD1 (5 bases). CDR3 length equals 16 residues. Trimming pared 8 bases from V and 7 bases from J, leaving 23 bases between. CDR3 region: CASSEGSGLYDGELFF. CDR3 sequence (DNA): TGTGCCAGCTCCGAAGGCTCAGGGTTATATGACGGGGAGCTGTTTTTT.

There are a few counts of this clonotype. The V call is TRBV24-1, the J call TRBJ2-6; no firm D call. This CDR3 region has 12 residues. Germline V gene lookup returns CDR1 KGHDR and CDR2 SFDVKD. The ends were cut back, 5 bases at V and 3 bases at J, with 1 base in the middle. In DNA form, the CDR3 reads TGTGCCACCAGTGTTGGGGCCAACGTCCTGACTTTC. Translating gives CATSVGANVLTF.

This clonotype was observed at least ten times. V is TRBV5-1 and J is TRBJ2-7; unclear D gene. The CDR3 has 14 amino acids. Germline V gives CDR1 SGHRS, CDR2 YFSETQ. Trimming shortened V by 2 bases and J by 0 bases, and 9 bases separated the two germline ends. CDR3: CASSFYRNSYEQYF. CDR3 DNA: TGCGCCAGCAGCTTTTATAGGAACTCCTACGAGCAGTACTTC.

The chain carries TRBV27 and TRBJ2-7, with 8 bases identical to TRBD1. The V gene's germline CDR1 is MNHEY and CDR2 SMNVEV (reference sequence). V gave up 8 bases and J gave up 4 bases; unmatched junction bases: 7. The CDR3 runs 13 residues. CDR3 nucleotide sequence: TGTGCCAGCGGGGCCAGGGGGCTTTACGAGCAGTACTTC. Its translation is CASGARGLYEQYF.

This clonotype was seen at least ten times. The chain combines TRBV5-4 with TRBJ2-3, with TRBD2 matching 10 bases. The CDR3 has 15 residues. Germline V gene sequence: CDR1 SGHNT, CDR2 YYREEE (reference sequence). Trimming removed 4 bases from V and 0 bases from J; junction bases left unmatched: 2. The CDR3 bases are TGTGCCAGCAGCCCACTAGCGGGGAGCACAGATACGCAGTATTTT. Translating it yields CASSPLAGSTDTQYF.

This clonotype was picked up many times. The genes are TRBV27 and TRBJ1-2; the D is unclear. V lost 5 bases and J lost 3, with 10 bases in between. The CDR3 sequence is 13 residues long. Germline assignment: CDR1 MNHEY and CDR2 SMNVEV (reference sequence). In DNA, the CDR3 is TGTGCCAGCAGTCCTTACATTGACTATGGCTACACCTTC. This sequence encodes CASSPYIDYGYTF.

This chain connects TRBV6-1 to TRBJ1-1; D gene ambiguous. V lost 1 base and J lost 4, with 7 bases in between. The CDR3 contains 13 residues. Germline V gene lookup returns CDR1 MNHNS and CDR2 SASEGT. The CDR3 here is CASSEDRPTEAFF. CDR3 sequence (DNA): TGTGCCAGCAGTGAAGACCGTCCCACTGAAGCTTTCTTT.

Many counts were recorded for this clonotype. The chain recombines TRBV20-1 with TRBJ2-5; D call uncertain. Per the germline V gene, CDR1 is DFQATT and CDR2 is SNEGSKA (reference sequence). The CDR3 is 13 residues long. Trimming took 0 bases from V and 2 from J, leaving 7 bases between them. CDR3 coding DNA: TGCAGTGCTAGAGATCACCAACAAGAGACCCAGTACTTC. Amino acid sequence: CSARDHQQETQYF.

Only a few counts were recorded for this clonotype. The genes are TRBV3-1 and TRBJ2-2, with a possible D match to TRBD2 (6 bases). Germline CDR1 reads LGHDT; CDR2 reads YNNKEL (reference sequence). V was pared by 4 bases and J by 6 bases, with 9 bases between. This CDR3 is built from 13 residues. CDR3: CASSLRLAGELFF. The DNA of the CDR3 is TGTGCCAGCAGCCTACGACTAGCCGGGGAGCTGTTTTTT.

This clonotype was counted at least ten times. The chain combines TRBV28 with TRBJ2-2, with TRBD1 as a possible D gene (5 bases). This CDR3 comprises 18 residues. Trimming stripped 6 bases from V and 0 bases from J, with 20 bases between. The germline CDR1 and CDR2 sequences are MDHEN and SYDVKM. The CDR3 DNA follows: TGTGCCAGCAGCCCTTTGACAGTGGGGATTACGAACACCGGGGAGCTGTTTTTT. It encodes CASSPLTVGITNTGELFF. Combining the CDR3 with reference TRBV28 and TRBJ2-2 gives the whole variable domain DVKVTQSSRYLVKRTGEKVFLECVQDMDHENMFWYRQDPGLGLRLIYFSYDVKMKEKGDIPEGYSVSREKKERFSLILESASTNQTSMYLCASSPLTVGITNTGELFFGEGSRLTVL.

V usage is TRBV29-1 and J usage is TRBJ1-1; possibly TRBD1 for D (6 bases). The CDR3 totals 12 residues. The V and J ends lost 5 bases and 3 bases respectively, with 10 bases between them. Germline V gene lookup returns CDR1 SQVTM and CDR2 ANQGSEA. Here the CDR3 DNA reads TGCAGCGTTCTACAGGGTTACACTGAAGCTTTCTTT. It translates to CSVLQGYTEAFF.

The chain employs TRBV11-1 and TRBJ2-3, with a tentative D call TRBD1 (6 bases). CDR1 is SGHAT and CDR2 is FQDESV in the germline V gene (reference sequence). V was clipped by 6 bases and J by 4 bases, with 26 bases between them. This CDR3 is 18 amino acids long. In nucleotides, the CDR3 is TGTGCCAGCAGATCCCTCGGTCGGGACAAATTCTTCCCAGATACGCAGTATTTT. Amino acids: CASRSLGRDKFFPDTQYF.

The CDR3, as DNA: TGTGCCAGCAGCTTGGAGTGGGACCTCTACGAGCAGTACTTC. Translating gives CASSLEWDLYEQYF. V and J are TRBV7-9 and TRBJ2-7; D assignment may be TRBD1 or TRBD2 (5 bases each). V lost 3 bases and J lost 3, with 12 bases in between. This CDR3 is 14 amino acids long. Germline V gene lookup returns CDR1 SEHNR and CDR2 FQNEAQ (reference sequence).

This clonotype was found a few times. This CDR3 reads CASRHTGYEQYF. The DNA of the CDR3 is TGTGCCAGCAGGCACACAGGATACGAGCAGTACTTC. The chain has TRBV6-2 or TRBV6-3 and TRBJ2-7, with a tentative D call TRBD1 (5 bases). The CDR3 runs 12 residues. V was shortened by 6 bases and J by 4 bases, with 10 bases between the two germline ends. Germline V gene lookup returns CDR1 MNHEY and CDR2 SVGEGT.